This is a list of T cell receptor beta chains from one sample in a study of T cells after posttransplantation cyclophosphamide. The table came from immunoSEQ multiplex PCR; TCRdb's copy has only in-frame clones and leaves some out. Of 7,500 to 10,000 clones detected, roughly 80% appear once; the ten largest clones hold approximately 15%. The sample here was PBMCs, taken about 1,900 days after a stem cell transplant with posttransplant cyclophosphamide. These receptors were taken from a female patient in her forties or fifties who received an allogeneic stem cell transplant from a related donor, was CMV-positive, and had no GVHD. The T cells may partly be graft donor cells. Each CDR3 is given with its conserved first and last residue. The D gene is left open where the match is weak. Clone size is not always given. Where it is, it says once, few, many or a class for expanded clones.

V	J	size	D	DNA	CDR3
TRBV28	TRBJ1-5	few	NA	TGTGCCAGCAGTCCCGTCGGGGTAGGTCAGCCCCAGCATTTT	CASSPVGVGQPQHF
TRBV19	TRBJ1-1	once	NA	TGTGCCAGTACCACATCGAAAAGCACTGAAGCTTTCTTT	CASTTSKSTEAFF
TRBV28	TRBJ2-7	NA	TRBD2	TGTGCCAGCATGAGGAGCGGGGGGGCCTACGAGCAGTACTTC	CASMRSGGAYEQYF
TRBV6-5	TRBJ2-3	NA	TRBD2	TGTGCCAGCAACCCCCAGCGGGGGGTCACAGATACGCAGTATTTT	CASNPQRGVTDTQYF
TRBV30	TRBJ2-1	once	TRBD2	TGTGCCTGGGCGAGCGGGGGGCAGCACAATGAGCAGTTCTTC	CAWASGGQHNEQFF
TRBV12-5	TRBJ1-5	NA	TRBD1	TGTGCTAGTGGGGGACAGGGAAGGCCCCAGCATTTT	CASGGQGRPQHF
TRBV19	TRBJ2-5	NA	NA	TGTGCCAGTAGTTGGCGGCATCCAGAGACCCAGTACTTC	CASSWRHPETQYF
TRBV29-1	TRBJ1-2	few	NA	TGCAGCGTTGACCGAAGAGCAGAAGGAGGCACCTTC	CSVDRRAEGGTF
TRBV5-1	TRBJ2-6	NA	NA	TGCGCCAGCAGCAGTACAGGGAAACCGTCAGGGGCCAACGTCCTGACTTTC	CASSSTGKPSGANVLTF
TRBV27	TRBJ2-3	NA	NA	TGTGCCAGCAGTTTGCGAGGTCCAGATACGCAGTATTTT	CASSLRGPDTQYF
TRBV9	TRBJ1-5	few	NA	TGTGCCAGCAGCTCGGAGGGTTTGAGCAATCAGCCCCAGCATTTT	CASSSEGLSNQPQHF
TRBV9	TRBJ2-3	NA	NA	TGTGCCAGCAGCGTAATAGGCCTCGTGGGGGCGGAGGTATTAGATACGCAGTATTTT	CASSVIGLVGAEVLDTQYF
TRBV4-2	TRBJ2-5	NA	TRBD2	TGTGCCAGCAGCCAAGAGCCGGGACTAGCGGGGAGGGGTGGGACCCAGTACTTC	CASSQEPGLAGRGGTQYF
TRBV25-1	TRBJ1-1	NA	NA	TGTGCCAGCAGTGAAACAGGGAAGAACACTGAAGCTTTCTTT	CASSETGKNTEAFF
TRBV7-3	TRBJ2-2	NA	NA	TGTGCCAGCAGCTTGGAGGGGTTCACCGGGGAGCTGTTTTTT	CASSLEGFTGELFF
TRBV11-1	TRBJ2-1	NA	TRBD1	TGTGCCAGCAGCTACGACAGGGGATCCTACAATGAGCAGTTCTTC	CASSYDRGSYNEQFF